The present T cell receptor (beta chain) was sequenced within a study of control samples from healthy donors and cancer patients. Sequencing was performed with immunoSEQ multiplex PCR; in TCRdb, only in-frame clones are kept and a portion is missing. This sample has around 30,000 clones; under 95% occur once, and the top ten carry 13%. The CDR3 runs 13 residues. V lost 1 base and J 7 bases, leaving 7 bases between the germline ends. Germline V lookup: CDR1 SEHNR, CDR2 FQNEAQ (reference sequence). This TCR derives from a man aged 50 to 60 with lung cancer. The sequenced sample consisted of PBMCs. The chain uses TRBV7-9 and TRBJ2-2; D not resolved. CDR3 bases: TGTGCCAGCAGCTTAGTACAGAGCGGGGAGCTGTTTTTT. Translated: CASSLVQSGELFF.